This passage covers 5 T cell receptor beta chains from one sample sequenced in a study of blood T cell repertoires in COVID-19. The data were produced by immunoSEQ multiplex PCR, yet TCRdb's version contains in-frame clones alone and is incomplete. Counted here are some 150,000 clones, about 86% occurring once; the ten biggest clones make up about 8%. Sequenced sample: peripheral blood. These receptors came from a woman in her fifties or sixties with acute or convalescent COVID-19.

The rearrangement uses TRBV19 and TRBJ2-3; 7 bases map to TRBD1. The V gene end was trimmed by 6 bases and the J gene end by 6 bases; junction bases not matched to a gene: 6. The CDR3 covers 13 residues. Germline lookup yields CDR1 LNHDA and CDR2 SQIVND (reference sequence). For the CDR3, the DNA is TGTGCCAGTAGAGGACAGGTCGCTGATACGCAGTATTTT. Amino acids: CASRGQVADTQYF.

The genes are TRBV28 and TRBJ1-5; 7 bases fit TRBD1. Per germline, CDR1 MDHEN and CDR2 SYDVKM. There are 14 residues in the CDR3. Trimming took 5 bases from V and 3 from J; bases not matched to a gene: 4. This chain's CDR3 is CASSRQGPNQPQHF. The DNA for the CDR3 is TGTGCCAGCAGTCGACAGGGACCCAATCAGCCCCAGCATTTT.

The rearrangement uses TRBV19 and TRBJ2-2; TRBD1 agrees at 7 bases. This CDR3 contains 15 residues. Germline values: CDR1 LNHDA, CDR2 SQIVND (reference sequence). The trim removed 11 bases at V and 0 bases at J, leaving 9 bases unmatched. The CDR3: CASNQQGTNTGELFF. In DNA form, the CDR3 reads TGTGCCTCAAACCAACAGGGGACGAACACCGGGGAGCTGTTTTTT.

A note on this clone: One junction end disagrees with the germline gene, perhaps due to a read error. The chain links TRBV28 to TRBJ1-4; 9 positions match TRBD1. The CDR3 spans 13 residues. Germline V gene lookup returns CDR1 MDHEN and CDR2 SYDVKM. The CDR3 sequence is CASSVPPGQGLLF. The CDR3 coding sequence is TGTGCCAGCAGTGTACCTCCGGGACAGGGCCTCCTTTTT.

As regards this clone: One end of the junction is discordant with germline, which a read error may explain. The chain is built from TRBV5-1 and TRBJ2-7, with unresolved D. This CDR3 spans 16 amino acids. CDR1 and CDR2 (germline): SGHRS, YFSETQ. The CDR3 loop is CASSLSVQKSSCEQYF. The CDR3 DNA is TGCGCCAGCAGCTTGTCCGTCCAAAAAAGCTCCTGCGAGCAGTACTTC.